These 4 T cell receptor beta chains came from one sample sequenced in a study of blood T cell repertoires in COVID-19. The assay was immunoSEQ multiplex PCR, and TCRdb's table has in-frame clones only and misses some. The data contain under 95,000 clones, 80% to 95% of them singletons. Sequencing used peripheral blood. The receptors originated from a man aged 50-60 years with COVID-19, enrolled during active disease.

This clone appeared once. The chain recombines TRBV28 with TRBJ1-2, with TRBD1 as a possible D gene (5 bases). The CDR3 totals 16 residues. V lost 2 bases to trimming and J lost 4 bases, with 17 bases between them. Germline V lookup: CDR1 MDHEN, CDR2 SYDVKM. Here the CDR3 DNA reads TGTGCCAGCAGTTTACAGGGATCCAGAAAATCCTATGGCTACACCTTC. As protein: CASSLQGSRKSYGYTF.

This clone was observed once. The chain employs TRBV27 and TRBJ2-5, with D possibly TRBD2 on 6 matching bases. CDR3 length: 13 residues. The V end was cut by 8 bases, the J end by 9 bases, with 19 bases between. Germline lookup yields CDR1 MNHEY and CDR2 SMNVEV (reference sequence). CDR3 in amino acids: CASGGTGVRAQYF. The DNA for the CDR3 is TGTGCCAGCGGGGGGACGGGCGTAAGGGCCCAGTACTTC.

The CDR3 here is CASSLASRDRAYEQYV. The CDR3 DNA reads as TGTGCCAGCAGCTTAGCCTCGCGGGACAGAGCCTACGAGCAGTACGTC. The chain carries TRBV6-6 and TRBJ2-7, with D possibly being TRBD1 (7 bases). Per the germline V gene, CDR1 is MNHNY and CDR2 is SVGAGI (reference sequence). Trimming removed 6 bases at V and 2 bases at J, with 20 bases between. CDR3 length equals 16 residues.

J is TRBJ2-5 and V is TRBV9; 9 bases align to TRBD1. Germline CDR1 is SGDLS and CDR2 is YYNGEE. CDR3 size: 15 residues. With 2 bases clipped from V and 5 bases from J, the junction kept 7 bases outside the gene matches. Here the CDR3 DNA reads TGTGCCAGCAGCGTCGACAGGGGGGGAGGCGAGACCCAGTACTTC. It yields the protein CASSVDRGGGETQYF.